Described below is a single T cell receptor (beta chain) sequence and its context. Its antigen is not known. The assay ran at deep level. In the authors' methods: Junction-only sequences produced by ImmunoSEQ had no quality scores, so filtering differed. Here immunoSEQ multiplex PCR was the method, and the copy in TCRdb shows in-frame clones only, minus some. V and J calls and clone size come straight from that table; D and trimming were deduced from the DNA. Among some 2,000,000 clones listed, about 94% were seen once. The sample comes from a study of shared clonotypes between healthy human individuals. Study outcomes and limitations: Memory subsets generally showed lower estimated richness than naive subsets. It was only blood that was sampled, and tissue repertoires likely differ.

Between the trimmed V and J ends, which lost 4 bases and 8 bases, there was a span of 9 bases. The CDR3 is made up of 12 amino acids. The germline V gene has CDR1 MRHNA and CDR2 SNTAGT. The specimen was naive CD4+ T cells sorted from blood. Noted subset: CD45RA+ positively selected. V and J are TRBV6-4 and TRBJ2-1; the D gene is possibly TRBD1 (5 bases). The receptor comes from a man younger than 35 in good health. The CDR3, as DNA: TGTGCCAGCAGTGCCCAAGGGGATGAGCAGTTCTTC. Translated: CASSAQGDEQFF.